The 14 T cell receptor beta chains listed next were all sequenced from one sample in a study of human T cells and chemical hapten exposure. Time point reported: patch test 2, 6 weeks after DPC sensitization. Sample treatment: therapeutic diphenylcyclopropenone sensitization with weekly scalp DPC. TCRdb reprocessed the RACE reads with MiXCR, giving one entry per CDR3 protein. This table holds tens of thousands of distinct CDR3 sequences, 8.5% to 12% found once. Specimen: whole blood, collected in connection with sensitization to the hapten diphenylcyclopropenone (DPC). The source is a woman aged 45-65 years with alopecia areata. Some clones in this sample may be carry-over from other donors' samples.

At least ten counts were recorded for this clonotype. This CDR3 is CASSQSTGEQPQHF. CDR3 in DNA: TGTGCCAGCAGCCAAAGCACAGGGGAGCAGCCCCAGCATTTT. The chain has TRBV7-6 and TRBJ1-5, with 7 nucleotides matching TRBD1. Trimming at V came to 5 bases and at J to 7 bases, leaving 8 bases not matched to a gene. From germline, CDR1 is SGHVS and CDR2 FNYEAQ. This CDR3 comprises 14 residues.

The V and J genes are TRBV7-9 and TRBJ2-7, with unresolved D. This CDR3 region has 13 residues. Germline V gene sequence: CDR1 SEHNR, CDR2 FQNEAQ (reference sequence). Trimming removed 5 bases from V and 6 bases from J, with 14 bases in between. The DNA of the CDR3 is TGTGCCAGCAGCCTTTCAATGAGGAGCGAGCAGTACTTC. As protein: CASSLSMRSEQYF.

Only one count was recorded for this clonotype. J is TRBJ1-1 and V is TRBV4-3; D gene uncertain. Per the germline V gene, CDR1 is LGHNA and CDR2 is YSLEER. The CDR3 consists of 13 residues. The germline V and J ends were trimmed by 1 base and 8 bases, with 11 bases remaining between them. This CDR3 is CASSQATGFEAFF. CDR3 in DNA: TGCGCCAGCAGCCAAGCAACGGGATTCGAAGCTTTCTTT.

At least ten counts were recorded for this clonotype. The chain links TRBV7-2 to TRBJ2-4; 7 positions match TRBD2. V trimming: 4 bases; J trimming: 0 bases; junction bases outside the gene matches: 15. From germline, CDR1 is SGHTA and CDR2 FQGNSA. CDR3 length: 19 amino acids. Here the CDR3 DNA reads TGTGCCAGCAGCTCCCTGGGGAGCGGGAAAAATCTAGCCAAAAACATTCAGTACTTC. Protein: CASSSLGSGKNLAKNIQYF. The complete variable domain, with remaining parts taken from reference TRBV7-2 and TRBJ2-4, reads GAGVSQSPSNKVTEKGKDVELRCDPISGHTALYWYRQSLGQGLEFLIYFQGNSAPDKSGLPSDRFSAERTGGSVSTLTIQRTQQEDSAVYLCASSSLGSGKNLAKNIQYFGAGTRLSVL.

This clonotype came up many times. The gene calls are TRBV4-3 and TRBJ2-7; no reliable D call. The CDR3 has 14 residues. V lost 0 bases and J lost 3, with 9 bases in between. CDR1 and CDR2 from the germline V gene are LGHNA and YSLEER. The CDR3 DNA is TGCGCCAGCAGCCAAGATTCCCAGAGCTACGAGCAGTACTTC. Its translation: CASSQDSQSYEQYF.

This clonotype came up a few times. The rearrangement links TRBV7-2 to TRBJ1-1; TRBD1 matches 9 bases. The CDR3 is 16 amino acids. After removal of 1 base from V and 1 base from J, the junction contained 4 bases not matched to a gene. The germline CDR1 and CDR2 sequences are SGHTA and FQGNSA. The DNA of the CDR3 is TGTGCCAGCAGCTTAGGGGGGACAGGGACGAACACTGAAGCTTTCTTT. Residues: CASSLGGTGTNTEAFF.

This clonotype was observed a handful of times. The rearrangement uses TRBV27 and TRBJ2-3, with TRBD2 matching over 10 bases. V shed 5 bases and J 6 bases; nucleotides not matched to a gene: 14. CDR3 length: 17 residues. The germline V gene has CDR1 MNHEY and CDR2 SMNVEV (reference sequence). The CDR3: CASSPQESGRAGDTQYF. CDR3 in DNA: TGTGCCAGCAGTCCGCAGGAGAGCGGGAGGGCCGGTGATACGCAGTATTTT.

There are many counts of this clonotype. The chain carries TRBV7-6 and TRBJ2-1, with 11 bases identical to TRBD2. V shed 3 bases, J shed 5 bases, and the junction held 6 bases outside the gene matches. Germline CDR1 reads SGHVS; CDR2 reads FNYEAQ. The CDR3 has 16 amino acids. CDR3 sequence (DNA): TGTGCCAGCAGCTTCGGACTAGCGGGCGGAAACAATGAGCAGTTCTTC. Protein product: CASSFGLAGGNNEQFF.

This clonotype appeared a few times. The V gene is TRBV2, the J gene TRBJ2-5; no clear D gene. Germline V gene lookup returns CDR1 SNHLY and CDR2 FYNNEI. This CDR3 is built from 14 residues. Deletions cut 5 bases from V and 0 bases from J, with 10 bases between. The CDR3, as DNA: TGTGCCAGCAGTCCGGTCGGTAACCAAGAGACCCAGTACTTC. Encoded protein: CASSPVGNQETQYF.

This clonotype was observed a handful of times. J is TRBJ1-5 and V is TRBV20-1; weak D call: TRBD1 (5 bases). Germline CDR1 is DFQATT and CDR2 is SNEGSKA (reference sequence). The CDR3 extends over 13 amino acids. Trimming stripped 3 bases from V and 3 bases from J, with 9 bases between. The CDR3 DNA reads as TGCAGTGCTAGGGGCAGGGTCAATCAGCCCCAGCATTTT. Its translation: CSARGRVNQPQHF.

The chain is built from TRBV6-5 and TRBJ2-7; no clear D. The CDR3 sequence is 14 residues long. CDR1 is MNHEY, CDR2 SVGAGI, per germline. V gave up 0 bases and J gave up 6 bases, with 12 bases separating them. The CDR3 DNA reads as TGTGCCAGCAGTTACTCGCGTCTGGTTTCCGAGCAGTACTTC. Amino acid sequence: CASSYSRLVSEQYF.

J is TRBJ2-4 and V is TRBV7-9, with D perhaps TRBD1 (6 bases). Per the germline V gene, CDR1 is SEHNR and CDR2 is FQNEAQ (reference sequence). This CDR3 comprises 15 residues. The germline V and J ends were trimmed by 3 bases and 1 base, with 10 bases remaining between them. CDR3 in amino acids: CASSFYREAKNIQYF. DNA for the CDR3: TGTGCCAGCAGCTTTTACAGGGAGGCCAAAAACATTCAGTACTTC. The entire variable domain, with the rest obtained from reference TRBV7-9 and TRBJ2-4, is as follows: DTGVSQNPRHKITKRGQNVTFRCDPISEHNRLYWYRQTLGQGPEFLTYFQNEAQLEKSRLLSDRFSAERPKGSFSTLEIQRTEQGDSAMYLCASSFYREAKNIQYFGAGTRLSVL.

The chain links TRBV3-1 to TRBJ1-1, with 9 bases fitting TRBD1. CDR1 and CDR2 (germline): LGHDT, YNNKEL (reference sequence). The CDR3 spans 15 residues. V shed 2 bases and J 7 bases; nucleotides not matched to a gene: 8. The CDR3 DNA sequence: TGTGCCAGCAGCCAAAAGGGGACAGGGAATCGTGAAGCTTTCTTT. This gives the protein CASSQKGTGNREAFF.

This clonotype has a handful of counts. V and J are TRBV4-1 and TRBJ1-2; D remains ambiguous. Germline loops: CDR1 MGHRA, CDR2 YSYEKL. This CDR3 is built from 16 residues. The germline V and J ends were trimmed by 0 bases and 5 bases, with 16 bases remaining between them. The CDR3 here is CASSQDRGRWRYGYTF. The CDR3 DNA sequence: TGCGCCAGCAGCCAAGACCGTGGCCGGTGGAGGTATGGCTACACCTTC.